These T cell receptor beta chains were read from a single sample in a study of T cells in localized non-small cell lung cancer. The protocol was immunoSEQ multiplex PCR, while the TCRdb copy is restricted to in-frame clones and leaves out a portion. The data show 3,000 or so clones, 20% to 30% seen once. Here the sequenced sample was lung tumor tissue, taken before any cancer treatment. The receptor source for this set is a man between 40 and 70 years old with stage III lung adenocarcinoma. The CDR3 runs from the conserved cysteine through the conserved F or W. The order of the fields is V gene, CDR3 protein.

>TRBV6-8
CAISKTVSGGNQPQHF
>TRBV5-1
CASSVTSTNEKLFF
>TRBV19
CASSTAGTLRIYEQYF
>TRBV6-8
CASSKLAGVYEQYF
>TRBV11-3
CASSSGVAGNEKLFF
>TRBV25-1
CASRGQGVYGYTF
>TRBV11-3
CASSPRGSYNEQFF
>TRBV28
CASSVRGRGAIQPQHF
>TRBV5-1
CASRYLLQGSEAFF
>TRBV19
CASMWRGNSNTGELFF
>TRBV11-3
CASSLQGLSYEQYF